This T cell receptor (beta chain) was identified in a study of beta chain features in type 1 diabetes. The study's findings and limits: Shorter TCRB CDR3s, moderately but significantly so, marked every one of the four CD4+ subsets in Type 1 diabetes patients.

As every portion of the isolated RNA was reverse transcribed, the sequencing read expressed TCRB transcripts. Sequencing used immunoSEQ multiplex PCR; TCRdb keeps in-frame clones, though not all of them. The table shows around 140,000 clones, with roughly 10% occurring only once. The CDR3 sequence is 13 residues long. The germline V gene encodes CDR1 SGHDN and CDR2 FVKESK. Trimming shortened V by 5 bases and J by 0 bases, and 7 bases separated the two germline ends. This clone came up a few times. Its cognate antigen is unknown. The sequence derives from a man between 25 and 39 years old with type 1 diabetes. V gene TRBV14 combines with J gene TRBJ1-1; D possibly corresponds to TRBD1 (6 bases). Sample: central memory CD4+ T cells from blood. The CDR3: CASSGQLNTEAFF. CDR3 bases: TGTGCCAGCAGCGGACAGTTGAACACTGAAGCTTTCTTT.